Listed here are 17 T cell receptor beta chains from one sample, sequenced in a study of T-cell memory formation after mild COVID-19. TCRdb re-called the 5' RACE reads through MiXCR, storing one row per CDR3 protein. Of about 420,000 distinct CDR3 sequences in the sample, more than 20% were seen once. Sequenced: PBMCs or a T cell subset sorted from them (not recorded which). The source is an adult woman who had mild COVID-19 (a few samples of this study predate the infection). Cell type and time point are not known.

The genes are TRBV3-1 and TRBJ2-5; tentatively, D is TRBD1 or TRBD2 (6 bases each). The CDR3 is 16 residues long. The germline gives CDR1 LGHDT, CDR2 YNNKEL (reference sequence). Trimming cost V 1 base and J 2 bases, with 14 bases left between them. The CDR3 DNA is TGTGCCAGCAGCCAAGCCTTCACAGGGACTCAAGAGACCCAGTACTTC. Protein product: CASSQAFTGTQETQYF.

This clonotype was picked up a small number of times. The rearrangement joins TRBV20-1 to TRBJ1-5; 7 bases fit TRBD1. The CDR3 contains 17 residues. Germline V lookup: CDR1 DFQATT, CDR2 SNEGSKA (reference sequence). Unmatched junction bases numbered 16, after V lost 6 bases and J lost 2 bases. CDR3 coding DNA: TGCAGTGCGCGGCTTAGACAGGGACCTGGGGGCAATCAGCCCCAGCATTTT. It codes for CSARLRQGPGGNQPQHF.

This clonotype was found a few times. The gene calls are TRBV5-6 and TRBJ1-2, with TRBD1 matching 7 bases. The CDR3 contains 14 residues. V was pared by 3 bases and J by 4 bases, with 6 bases of the junction left unmatched. In germline, CDR1 is SGHDT, CDR2 YYEEEE. The CDR3 DNA sequence: TGTGCCAGCAGCTCCACAGGGGCCACCTATGGCTACACCTTC. Protein: CASSSTGATYGYTF. The complete variable domain, with remaining parts taken from reference TRBV5-6 and TRBJ1-2, reads DAGVTQSPTHLIKTRGQQVTLRCSPKSGHDTVSWYQQALGQGPQFIFQYYEEEERQRGNFPDRFSGHQFPNYSSELNVNALLLGDSALYLCASSSTGATYGYTFGSGTRLTVV.

In this sample, this clonotype turned up a few times. The chain couples TRBV20-1 to TRBJ1-1; no firm D call. Germline CDR1 reads DFQATT; CDR2 reads SNEGSKA (reference sequence). The V end was cut by 5 bases, the J end by 0 bases, with 19 bases between. This CDR3 has 16 residues. The CDR3 region has the DNA TGCAGTGCTCCTAACTTCGGAACACTCATGAACACTGAAGCTTTCTTT. Translated, it gives CSAPNFGTLMNTEAFF.

In its sample, this clonotype was seen a few times. This CDR3 is CASSPLLSSYNEQFF. Written as DNA, the CDR3 is TGTGCCAGCAGCCCCCTCCTCAGCTCCTACAATGAGCAGTTCTTC. The chain uses TRBV11-3 and TRBJ2-1; D remains unclear. The CDR3 is 15 amino acids. CDR1 and CDR2 (germline): SGHNT, YENEEA. V lost 5 bases and J 0 bases, leaving 11 bases between the germline ends.

Written as DNA, the CDR3 is TGCGCCAGCAGCCCCTCACTAGGAGACCCTTACGAGCAGTACTTC. Encoded protein: CASSPSLGDPYEQYF. The chain couples TRBV5-1 to TRBJ2-7, with a possible D match to TRBD2 (5 bases). From germline, CDR1 is SGHRS and CDR2 YFSETQ. The CDR3 sequence is 15 residues long. Trimming removed 4 bases at V and 4 bases at J, with 18 bases between.

J is TRBJ2-7 and V is TRBV11-2, with D possibly matching TRBD2 (6 bases). The CDR3 loop spans 17 amino acids. V shed 4 bases and J shed 0 bases, with 19 bases lying between them. Germline CDR1 SGHAT, CDR2 FQNNGV. In DNA, the CDR3 is TGTGCCAGCAGCTCGAACCCTGGGGGGATAGTCTCCTACGAGCAGTACTTC. Amino acid sequence: CASSSNPGGIVSYEQYF.

This sequence joins TRBV3-1 and TRBJ1-3; the D gene is possibly TRBD1 (6 bases). The CDR3 covers 18 residues. The V end lost 1 base, the J end lost 0 bases, and 16 bases lay between the germline ends. Germline CDR1 and CDR2: LGHDT and YNNKEL (reference sequence). This CDR3 is CASSQGPSRGYSGNTIYF. Here the CDR3 DNA reads TGTGCCAGCAGCCAAGGGCCAAGCAGGGGCTACTCTGGAAACACCATATATTTT.

The J gene is TRBJ2-1, the V gene TRBV5-4, with 10 bases that match TRBD2. CDR1 is SGHNT, CDR2 YYREEE, per germline (reference sequence). The junction had 4 bases not matched to a gene; V was cut back by 4 bases and J by 3 bases. CDR3 size: 15 residues. CDR3 protein: CASSTSGESYNEQFF. Here the CDR3 DNA reads TGTGCCAGCAGCACTAGCGGGGAGAGCTACAATGAGCAGTTCTTC. Drawing the rest from reference TRBV5-4 and TRBJ2-1, the complete variable domain is ETGVTQSPTHLIKTRGQQVTLRCSSQSGHNTVSWYQQALGQGPQFIFQYYREEENGRGNFPPRFSGLQFPNYSSELNVNALELDDSALYLCASSTSGESYNEQFFGPGTRLTVL.

In this sample, this clonotype turned up a few times. This chain links TRBV7-2 with TRBJ2-1; D could derive from TRBD1 or TRBD2 (5 bases each). Germline CDR1 is SGHTA and CDR2 is FQGNSA. V lost 5 bases to trimming and J lost 9 bases, with 20 bases between them. The CDR3 covers 15 residues. In DNA form, the CDR3 reads TGTGCCAGCAGCCCAACCCGGCTAGGTGGGACTGAGCAGTTCTTC. Its protein is CASSPTRLGGTEQFF.

In this sample, this clonotype turned up a few times. V is TRBV6-5 and J is TRBJ2-2; D unclear. Between the trimmed V and J ends, which lost 0 bases and 2 bases, there was a span of 16 bases. The germline V gene has CDR1 MNHEY and CDR2 SVGAGI. This CDR3 region has 18 residues. In DNA, the CDR3 is TGTGCCAGCAGTTACTCGGTTTTCTTGGCGGCAAACACCGGGGAGCTGTTTTTT. It codes for CASSYSVFLAANTGELFF.

J is TRBJ2-2 and V is TRBV6-5; 7 nucleotides match TRBD1. Trimming at V came to 6 bases and at J to 7 bases, leaving 8 bases not matched to a gene. This CDR3 is built from 14 residues. Germline values: CDR1 MNHEY, CDR2 SVGAGI. CDR3 sequence (DNA): TGTGCCAGCAGCCCGGGACAGTGGCACGGGGAGCTGTTTTTT. The encoded protein is CASSPGQWHGELFF.

This clonotype has only a few counts. The chain recombines TRBV9 with TRBJ1-1; TRBD1 agrees at 9 bases. Losses at the gene ends were 3 bases for V and 6 bases for J; bases not matched to a gene: 3. This CDR3 region has 13 residues. Germline CDR1 SGDLS, CDR2 YYNGEE. The CDR3 region has the DNA TGTGCCAGCAGCGCGGGGACAGGGTCTGAAGCTTTCTTT. Its translation is CASSAGTGSEAFF.

This clonotype was detected only once. The chain carries TRBV20-1 and TRBJ2-7; a weak D match, TRBD2 (5 bases). Between the trimmed V and J ends, which lost 1 base and 0 bases, there was a span of 13 bases. There are 15 residues in the CDR3. The germline gives CDR1 DFQATT, CDR2 SNEGSKA (reference sequence). This CDR3 reads CSARVRADPSYEQYF. The CDR3 DNA follows: TGCAGTGCTAGAGTCCGAGCGGATCCCTCCTACGAGCAGTACTTC.

This CDR3 reads CAWTTGTLFYEQYF. The CDR3 nucleotides read TGTGCCTGGACTACCGGGACTCTCTTCTACGAGCAGTACTTC. The rearrangement uses TRBV30 and TRBJ2-7; D is possibly TRBD2 (6 bases). This CDR3 has 14 amino acids. CDR1 is GTSNPN, CDR2 SVGIG, per germline (reference sequence). V shed 4 bases and J shed 3 bases, with 16 bases lying between them.

The chain couples TRBV7-3 to TRBJ2-3, with 10 bases lining up with TRBD2. Trimming removed 4 bases from V and 2 bases from J; junction bases left unmatched: 6. CDR1 is SGHTA and CDR2 is FQGTGA in the germline V gene. The CDR3 spans 16 residues. The CDR3 DNA reads as TGTGCCAGCAGCTCCGGACTAGCGGATATCACAGATACGCAGTATTTT. It specifies CASSSGLADITDTQYF.

This clonotype has more than one count but fewer than ten. The rearrangement joins TRBV10-3 to TRBJ2-7; D is undetermined. The germline V and J ends were trimmed by 0 bases and 3 bases, with 9 bases remaining between them. The V gene's germline CDR1 is ENHRY and CDR2 SYGVKD. The CDR3 covers 14 residues. The CDR3 coding sequence is TGTGCCATCAGTGAGTCGGCAGTCCGCTACGAGCAGTACTTC. Amino acids: CAISESAVRYEQYF.